This TCR beta chain stems from a study of chemoradiotherapy in HPV16-positive cancers. About the research overall: Candidate HPV-specific T-cell clones and common TCR motifs came from functional assays in two HPV16-positive patients. Study-wide findings and caveats: The functional HPV-specific definition rests on just a couple of HPV16-positive patients.

The method was immunoSEQ multiplex PCR; TCRdb's version includes in-frame clones alone and lacks a portion of them. The sample holds approximately 12,000 clones, 65% seen once. Samples were taken several times over chemoradiotherapy. In its sample, this clone was seen a few times. Its antigen is as yet unknown. Germline V CDR1 and CDR2: SNHLY, FYNNEI. V shed 4 bases, J shed 7 bases, and the junction held 5 bases outside the gene matches. The CDR3 spans 14 residues. This chain uses TRBV2 with TRBJ1-2; 11 bases agree with TRBD1. This material was obtained from a patient who underwent chemoradiotherapy. The TCR was taken from a human donor with HPV-associated anogenital cancer. The CDR3 region has the DNA TGTGCCAGCAGTGTCTCCGGGACAGGGGGTGGCTACACCTTC. Protein: CASSVSGTGGGYTF.